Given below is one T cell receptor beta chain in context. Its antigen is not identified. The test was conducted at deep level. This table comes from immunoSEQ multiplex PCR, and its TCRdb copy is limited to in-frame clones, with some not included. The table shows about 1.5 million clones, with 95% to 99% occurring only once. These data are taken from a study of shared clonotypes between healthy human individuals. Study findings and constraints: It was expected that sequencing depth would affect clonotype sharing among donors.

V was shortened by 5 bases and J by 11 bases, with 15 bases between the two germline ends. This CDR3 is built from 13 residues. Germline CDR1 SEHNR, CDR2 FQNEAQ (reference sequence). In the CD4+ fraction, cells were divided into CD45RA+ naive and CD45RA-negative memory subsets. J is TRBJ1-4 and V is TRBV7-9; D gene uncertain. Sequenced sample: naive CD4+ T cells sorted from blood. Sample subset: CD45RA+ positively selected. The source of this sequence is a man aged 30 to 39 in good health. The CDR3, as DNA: TGTGCCAGCAGCCAAATTCAATCTTCTAAACTGTTTTTT. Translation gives CASSQIQSSKLFF.